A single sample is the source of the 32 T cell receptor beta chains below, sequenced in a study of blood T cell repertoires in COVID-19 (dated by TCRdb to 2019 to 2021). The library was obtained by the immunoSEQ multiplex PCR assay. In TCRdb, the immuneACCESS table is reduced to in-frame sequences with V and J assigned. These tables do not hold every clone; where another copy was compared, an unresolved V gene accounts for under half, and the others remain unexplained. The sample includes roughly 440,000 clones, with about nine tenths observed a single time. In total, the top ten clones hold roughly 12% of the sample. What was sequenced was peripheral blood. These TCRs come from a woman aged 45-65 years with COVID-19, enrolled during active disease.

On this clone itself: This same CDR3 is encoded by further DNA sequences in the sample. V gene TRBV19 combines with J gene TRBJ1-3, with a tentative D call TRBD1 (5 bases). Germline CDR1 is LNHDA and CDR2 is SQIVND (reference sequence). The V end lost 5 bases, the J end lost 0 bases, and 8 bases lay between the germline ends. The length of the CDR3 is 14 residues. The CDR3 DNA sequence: TGTGCCAGTAGTTCTACAGGCTCTGGAAACACCATATATTTT. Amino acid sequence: CASSSTGSGNTIYF.

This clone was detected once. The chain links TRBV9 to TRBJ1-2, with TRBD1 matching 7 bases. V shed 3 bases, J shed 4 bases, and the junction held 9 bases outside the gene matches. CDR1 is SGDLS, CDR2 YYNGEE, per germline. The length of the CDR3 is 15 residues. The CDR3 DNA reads TGTGCCAGCAGCGGGGGGACAGCCCGAAGCTATGGCTACACCTTC. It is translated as CASSGGTARSYGYTF. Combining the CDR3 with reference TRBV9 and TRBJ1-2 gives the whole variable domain DSGVTQTPKHLITATGQRVTLRCSPRSGDLSVYWYQQSLDQGLQFLIQYYNGEERAKGNILERFSAQQFPDLHSELNLSSLELGDSALYFCASSGGTARSYGYTFGSGTRLTVV.

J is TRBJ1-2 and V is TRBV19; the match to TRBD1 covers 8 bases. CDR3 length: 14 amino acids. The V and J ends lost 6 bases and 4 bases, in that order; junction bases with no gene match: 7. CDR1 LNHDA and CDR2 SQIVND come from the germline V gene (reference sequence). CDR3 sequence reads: CASSAGGGSYGYTF. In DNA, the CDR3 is TGTGCCAGTAGCGCAGGGGGCGGCAGCTATGGCTACACCTTC.

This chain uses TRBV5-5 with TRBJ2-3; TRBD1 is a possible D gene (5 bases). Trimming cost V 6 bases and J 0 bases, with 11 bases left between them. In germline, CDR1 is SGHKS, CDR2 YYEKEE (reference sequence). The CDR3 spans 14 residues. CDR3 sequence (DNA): TGTGCCAGCACCTTAGGGGCTAGCACAGATACGCAGTATTTT. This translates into CASTLGASTDTQYF.

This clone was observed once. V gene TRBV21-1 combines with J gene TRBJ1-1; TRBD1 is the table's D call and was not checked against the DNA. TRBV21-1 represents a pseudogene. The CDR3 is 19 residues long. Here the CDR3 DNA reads TGTGCCAGCAGCAAACGGAGCAGGGGGCGAGAGGGGGCGAACACTGAAGCTTTCTTT. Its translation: CASSKRSRGREGANTEAFF.

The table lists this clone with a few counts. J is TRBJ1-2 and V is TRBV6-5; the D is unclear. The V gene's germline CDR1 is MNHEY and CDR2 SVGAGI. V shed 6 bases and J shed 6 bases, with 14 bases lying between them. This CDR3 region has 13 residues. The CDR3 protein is CASSRDGEDGYTF. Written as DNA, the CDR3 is TGTGCCAGCAGCCGCGACGGGGAGGATGGCTACACCTTC.

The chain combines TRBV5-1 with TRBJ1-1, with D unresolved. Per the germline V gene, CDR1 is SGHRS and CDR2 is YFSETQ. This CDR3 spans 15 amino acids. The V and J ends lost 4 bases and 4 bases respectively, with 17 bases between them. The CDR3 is CASSVDGIRGTEAFF. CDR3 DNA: TGCGCCAGCAGCGTGGACGGGATAAGAGGCACTGAAGCTTTCTTT.

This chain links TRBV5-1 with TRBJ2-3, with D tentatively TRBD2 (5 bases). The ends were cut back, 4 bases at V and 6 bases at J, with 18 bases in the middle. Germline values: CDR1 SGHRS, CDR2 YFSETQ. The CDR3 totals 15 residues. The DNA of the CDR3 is TGCGCCAGCAGCCGGACTCCCCGCGTTGGGGATACGCAGTATTTT. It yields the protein CASSRTPRVGDTQYF.

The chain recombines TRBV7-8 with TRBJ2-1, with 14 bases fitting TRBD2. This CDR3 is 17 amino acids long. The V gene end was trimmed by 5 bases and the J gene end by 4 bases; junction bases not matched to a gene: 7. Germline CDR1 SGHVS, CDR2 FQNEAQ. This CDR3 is CASSLGTSGGLYNEQFF. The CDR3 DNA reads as TGTGCCAGCAGCCTCGGGACTAGCGGGGGCCTTTACAATGAGCAGTTCTTC.

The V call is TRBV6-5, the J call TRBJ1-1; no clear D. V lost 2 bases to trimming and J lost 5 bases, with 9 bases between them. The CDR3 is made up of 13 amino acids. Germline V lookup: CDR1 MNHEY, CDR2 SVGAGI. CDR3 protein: CASSYVPRTEAFF. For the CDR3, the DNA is TGTGCCAGCAGTTACGTCCCGAGAACTGAAGCTTTCTTT.

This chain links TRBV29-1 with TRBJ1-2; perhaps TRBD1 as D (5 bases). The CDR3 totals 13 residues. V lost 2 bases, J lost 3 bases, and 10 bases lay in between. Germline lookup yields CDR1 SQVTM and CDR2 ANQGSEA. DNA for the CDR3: TGCAGCGTTGAAAAGGCAGGGCACTATGGCTACACCTTC. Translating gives CSVEKAGHYGYTF.

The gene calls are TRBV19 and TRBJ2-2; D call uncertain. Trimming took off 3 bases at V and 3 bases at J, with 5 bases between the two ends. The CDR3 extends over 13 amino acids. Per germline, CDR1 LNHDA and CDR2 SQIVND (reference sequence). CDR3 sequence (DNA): TGTGCCAGTAGTATTCGGGACACCGGGGAGCTGTTTTTT. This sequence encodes CASSIRDTGELFF.

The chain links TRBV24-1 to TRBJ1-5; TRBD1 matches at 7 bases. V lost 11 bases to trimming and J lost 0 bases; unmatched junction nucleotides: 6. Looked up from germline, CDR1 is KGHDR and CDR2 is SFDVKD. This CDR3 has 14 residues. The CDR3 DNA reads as TGTGCCATCTCGACAGGGAATAGCAATCAGCCCCAGCATTTT. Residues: CAISTGNSNQPQHF.

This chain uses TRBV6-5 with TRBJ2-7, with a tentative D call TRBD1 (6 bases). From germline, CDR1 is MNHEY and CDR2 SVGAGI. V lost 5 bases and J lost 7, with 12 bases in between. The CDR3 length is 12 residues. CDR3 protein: CASSLPGVEQYF. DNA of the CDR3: TGTGCCAGCAGTCTGCCAGGGGTAGAGCAGTACTTC.

The CDR3 loop reads CASSSTTSGGSDTQYF. CDR3 DNA sequence: TGCGCCAGCAGCTCGACGACTAGCGGGGGCTCGGATACGCAGTATTTT. This sequence joins TRBV5-1 and TRBJ2-3; 12 bases map to TRBD2. Losses at the gene ends were 3 bases for V and 6 bases for J; bases not matched to a gene: 8. Germline CDR1 is SGHRS and CDR2 is YFSETQ. This CDR3 has 16 residues. Supplemented by reference TRBV5-1 and TRBJ2-3, the full variable domain reads KAGVTQTPRYLIKTRGQQVTLSCSPISGHRSVSWYQQTPGQGLQFLFEYFSETQRNKGNFPGRFSGRQFSNSRSEMNVSTLELGDSALYLCASSSTTSGGSDTQYFGPGTRLTVL.

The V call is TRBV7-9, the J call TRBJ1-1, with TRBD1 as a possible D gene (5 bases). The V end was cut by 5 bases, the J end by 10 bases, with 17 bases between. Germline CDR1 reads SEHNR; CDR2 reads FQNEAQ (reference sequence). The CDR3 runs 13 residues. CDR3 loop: CASSPAGFGGAFF. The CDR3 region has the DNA TGTGCCAGCAGCCCAGCGGGCTTTGGGGGAGCTTTCTTT. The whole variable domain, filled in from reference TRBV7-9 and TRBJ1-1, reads DTGVSQNPRHKITKRGQNVTFRCDPISEHNRLYWYRQTLGQGPEFLTYFQNEAQLEKSRLLSDRFSAERPKGSFSTLEIQRTEQGDSAMYLCASSPAGFGGAFFGQGTRLTVV.

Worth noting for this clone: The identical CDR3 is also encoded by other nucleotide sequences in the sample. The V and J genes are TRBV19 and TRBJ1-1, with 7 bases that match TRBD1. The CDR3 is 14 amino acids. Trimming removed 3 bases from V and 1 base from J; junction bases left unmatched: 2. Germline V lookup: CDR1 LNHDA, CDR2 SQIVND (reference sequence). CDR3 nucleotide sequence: TGTGCCAGTAGTATTGGACAGGAGAACACTGAAGCTTTCTTT. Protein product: CASSIGQENTEAFF.

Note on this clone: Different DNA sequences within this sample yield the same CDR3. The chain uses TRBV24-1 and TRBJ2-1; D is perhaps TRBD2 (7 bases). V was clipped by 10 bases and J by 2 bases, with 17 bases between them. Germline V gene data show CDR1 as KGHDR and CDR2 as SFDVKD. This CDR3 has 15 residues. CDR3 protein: CATAKGGGTYNEQFF. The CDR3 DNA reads TGTGCCACTGCAAAAGGGGGGGGGACCTACAATGAGCAGTTCTTC.

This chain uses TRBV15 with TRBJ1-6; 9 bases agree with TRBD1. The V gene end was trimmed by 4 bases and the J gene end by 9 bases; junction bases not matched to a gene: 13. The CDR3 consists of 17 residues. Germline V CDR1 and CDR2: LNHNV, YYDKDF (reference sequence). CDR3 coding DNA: TGTGCCACCAGCAACTCCCCCGGGACAGGGCTGATTTCACCCCTCCACTTT. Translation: CATSNSPGTGLISPLHF.

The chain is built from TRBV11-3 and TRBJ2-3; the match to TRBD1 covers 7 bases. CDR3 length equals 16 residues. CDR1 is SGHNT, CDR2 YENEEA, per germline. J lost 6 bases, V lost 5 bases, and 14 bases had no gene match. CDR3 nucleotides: TGTGCCAGCAGCCCTAGCAGGGGGAGCCCCTCGGATACGCAGTATTTT. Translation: CASSPSRGSPSDTQYF.

As DNA, the CDR3 is TGTGCCAGCAGACCCGCGTCCGGGACTGTAGCCAAAAACATTCAGTACTTC. Amino acids: CASRPASGTVAKNIQYF. The chain couples TRBV28 to TRBJ2-4; a weak D match, TRBD2 (6 bases). Germline assignment: CDR1 MDHEN and CDR2 SYDVKM. This CDR3 has 17 residues. Trimming took 6 bases from V and 0 from J, leaving 18 bases between them.

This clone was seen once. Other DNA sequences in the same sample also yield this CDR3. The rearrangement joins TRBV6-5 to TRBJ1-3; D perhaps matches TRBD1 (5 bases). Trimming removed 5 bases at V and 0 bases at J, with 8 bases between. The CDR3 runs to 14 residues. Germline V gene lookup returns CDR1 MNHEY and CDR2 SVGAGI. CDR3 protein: CASSQGISGNTIYF. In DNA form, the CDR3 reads TGTGCCAGCAGTCAGGGAATCTCTGGAAACACCATATATTTT.

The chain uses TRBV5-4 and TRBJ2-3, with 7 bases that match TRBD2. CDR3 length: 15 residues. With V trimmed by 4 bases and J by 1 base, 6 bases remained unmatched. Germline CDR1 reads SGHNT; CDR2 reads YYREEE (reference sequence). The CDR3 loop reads CASSLGDYRTDTQYF. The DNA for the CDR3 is TGTGCCAGCAGCCTCGGGGACTACCGCACAGATACGCAGTATTTT. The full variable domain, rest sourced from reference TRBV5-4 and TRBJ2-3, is ETGVTQSPTHLIKTRGQQVTLRCSSQSGHNTVSWYQQALGQGPQFIFQYYREEENGRGNFPPRFSGLQFPNYSSELNVNALELDDSALYLCASSLGDYRTDTQYFGPGTRLTVL.

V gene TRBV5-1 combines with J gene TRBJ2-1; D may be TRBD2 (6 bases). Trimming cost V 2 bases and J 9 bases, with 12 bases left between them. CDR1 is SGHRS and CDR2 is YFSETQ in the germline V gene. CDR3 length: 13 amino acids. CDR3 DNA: TGCGCCAGCAGCTTACTAGCTTTAGGTGAGCAGTTCTTC. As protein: CASSLLALGEQFF. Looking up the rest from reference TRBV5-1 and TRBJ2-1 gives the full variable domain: KAGVTQTPRYLIKTRGQQVTLSCSPISGHRSVSWYQQTPGQGLQFLFEYFSETQRNKGNFPGRFSGRQFSNSRSEMNVSTLELGDSALYLCASSLLALGEQFFGPGTRLTVL.

CDR3 protein: CASSIGTEIMNEQYF. The CDR3 DNA follows: TGTGCCAGTAGTATTGGGACAGAAATTATGAACGAGCAGTACTTC. The V gene is TRBV19, the J gene TRBJ2-7; 7 bases are a match to TRBD1. CDR3 size: 15 residues. Germline CDR1 LNHDA, CDR2 SQIVND (reference sequence). Germline trimming cut 3 bases from V and 5 bases from J; bases unmatched to any gene: 10. The entire variable domain, with the rest obtained from reference TRBV19 and TRBJ2-7, is as follows: DGGITQSPKYLFRKEGQNVTLSCEQNLNHDAMYWYRQDPGQGLRLIYYSQIVNDFQKGDIAEGYSVSREKKESFPLTVTSAQKNPTAFYLCASSIGTEIMNEQYFGPGTRLTVT.

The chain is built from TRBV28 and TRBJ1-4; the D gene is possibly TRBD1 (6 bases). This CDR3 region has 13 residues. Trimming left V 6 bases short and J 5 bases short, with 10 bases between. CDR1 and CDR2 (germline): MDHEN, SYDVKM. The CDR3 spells CASRAGQNEKLFF. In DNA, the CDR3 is TGTGCCAGCAGGGCCGGACAGAATGAAAAACTGTTTTTT.

The CDR3 sequence: CASSVQGGKTDTQYF. Here the CDR3 DNA reads TGTGCCAGTAGTGTTCAGGGCGGTAAAACAGATACGCAGTATTTT. The rearrangement links TRBV19 to TRBJ2-3; possible D gene TRBD1, 5 bases. The V gene lost 5 bases and the J gene lost 3 bases, with 15 bases spanning the gap. Germline V lookup: CDR1 LNHDA, CDR2 SQIVND (reference sequence). This CDR3 is built from 15 residues. Variable domain in full (rest from reference TRBV19 and TRBJ2-3): DGGITQSPKYLFRKEGQNVTLSCEQNLNHDAMYWYRQDPGQGLRLIYYSQIVNDFQKGDIAEGYSVSREKKESFPLTVTSAQKNPTAFYLCASSVQGGKTDTQYFGPGTRLTVL.

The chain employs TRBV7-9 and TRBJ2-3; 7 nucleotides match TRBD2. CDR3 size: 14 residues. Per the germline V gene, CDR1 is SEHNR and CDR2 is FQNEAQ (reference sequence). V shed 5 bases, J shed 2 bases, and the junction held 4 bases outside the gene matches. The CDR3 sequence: CASSTSGNTDTQYF. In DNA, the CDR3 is TGTGCCAGCAGCACGAGCGGGAACACAGATACGCAGTATTTT. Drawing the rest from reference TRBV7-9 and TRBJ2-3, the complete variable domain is DTGVSQNPRHKITKRGQNVTFRCDPISEHNRLYWYRQTLGQGPEFLTYFQNEAQLEKSRLLSDRFSAERPKGSFSTLEIQRTEQGDSAMYLCASSTSGNTDTQYFGPGTRLTVL.

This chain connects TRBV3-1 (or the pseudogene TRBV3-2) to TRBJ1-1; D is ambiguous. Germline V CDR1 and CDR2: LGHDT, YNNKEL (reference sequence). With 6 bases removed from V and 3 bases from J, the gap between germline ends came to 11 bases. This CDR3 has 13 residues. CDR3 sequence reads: CASSHDGDTEAFF. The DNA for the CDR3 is TGTGCCAGCAGTCACGACGGAGACACTGAAGCTTTCTTT.

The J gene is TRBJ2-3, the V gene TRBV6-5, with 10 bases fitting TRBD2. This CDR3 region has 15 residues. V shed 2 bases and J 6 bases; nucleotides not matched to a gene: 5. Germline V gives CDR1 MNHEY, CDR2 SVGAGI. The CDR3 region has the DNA TGTGCCAGCAGTTACAATCCTAGCGGGGGTGATACGCAGTATTTT. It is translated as CASSYNPSGGDTQYF.

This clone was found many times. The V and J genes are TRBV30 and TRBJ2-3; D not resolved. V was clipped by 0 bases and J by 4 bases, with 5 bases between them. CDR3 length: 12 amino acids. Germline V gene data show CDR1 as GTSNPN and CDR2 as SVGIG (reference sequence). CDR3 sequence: CAWSVRPDTQYF. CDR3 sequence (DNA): TGTGCCTGGAGTGTTCGTCCAGATACGCAGTATTTT.

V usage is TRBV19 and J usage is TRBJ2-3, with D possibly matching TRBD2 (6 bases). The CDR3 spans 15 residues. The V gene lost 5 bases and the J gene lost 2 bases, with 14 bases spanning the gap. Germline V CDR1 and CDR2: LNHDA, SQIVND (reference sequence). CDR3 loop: CASSYGGTNTDTQYF. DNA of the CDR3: TGTGCCAGTAGTTATGGGGGGACGAACACAGATACGCAGTATTTT.